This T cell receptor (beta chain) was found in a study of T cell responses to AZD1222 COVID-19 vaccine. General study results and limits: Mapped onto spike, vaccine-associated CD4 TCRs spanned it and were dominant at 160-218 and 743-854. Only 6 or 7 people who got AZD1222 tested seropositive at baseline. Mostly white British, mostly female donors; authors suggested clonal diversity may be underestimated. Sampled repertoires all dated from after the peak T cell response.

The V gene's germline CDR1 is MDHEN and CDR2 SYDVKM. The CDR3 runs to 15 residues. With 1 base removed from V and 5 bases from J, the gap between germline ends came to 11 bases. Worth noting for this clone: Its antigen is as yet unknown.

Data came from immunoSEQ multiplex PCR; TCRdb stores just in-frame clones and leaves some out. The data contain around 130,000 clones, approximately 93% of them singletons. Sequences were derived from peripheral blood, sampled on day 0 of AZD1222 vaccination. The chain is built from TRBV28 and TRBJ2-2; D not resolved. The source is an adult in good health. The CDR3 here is CASSLSGGLTGELFF. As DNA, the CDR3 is TGTGCCAGCAGTTTATCAGGCGGCCTTACCGGGGAGCTGTTTTTT.